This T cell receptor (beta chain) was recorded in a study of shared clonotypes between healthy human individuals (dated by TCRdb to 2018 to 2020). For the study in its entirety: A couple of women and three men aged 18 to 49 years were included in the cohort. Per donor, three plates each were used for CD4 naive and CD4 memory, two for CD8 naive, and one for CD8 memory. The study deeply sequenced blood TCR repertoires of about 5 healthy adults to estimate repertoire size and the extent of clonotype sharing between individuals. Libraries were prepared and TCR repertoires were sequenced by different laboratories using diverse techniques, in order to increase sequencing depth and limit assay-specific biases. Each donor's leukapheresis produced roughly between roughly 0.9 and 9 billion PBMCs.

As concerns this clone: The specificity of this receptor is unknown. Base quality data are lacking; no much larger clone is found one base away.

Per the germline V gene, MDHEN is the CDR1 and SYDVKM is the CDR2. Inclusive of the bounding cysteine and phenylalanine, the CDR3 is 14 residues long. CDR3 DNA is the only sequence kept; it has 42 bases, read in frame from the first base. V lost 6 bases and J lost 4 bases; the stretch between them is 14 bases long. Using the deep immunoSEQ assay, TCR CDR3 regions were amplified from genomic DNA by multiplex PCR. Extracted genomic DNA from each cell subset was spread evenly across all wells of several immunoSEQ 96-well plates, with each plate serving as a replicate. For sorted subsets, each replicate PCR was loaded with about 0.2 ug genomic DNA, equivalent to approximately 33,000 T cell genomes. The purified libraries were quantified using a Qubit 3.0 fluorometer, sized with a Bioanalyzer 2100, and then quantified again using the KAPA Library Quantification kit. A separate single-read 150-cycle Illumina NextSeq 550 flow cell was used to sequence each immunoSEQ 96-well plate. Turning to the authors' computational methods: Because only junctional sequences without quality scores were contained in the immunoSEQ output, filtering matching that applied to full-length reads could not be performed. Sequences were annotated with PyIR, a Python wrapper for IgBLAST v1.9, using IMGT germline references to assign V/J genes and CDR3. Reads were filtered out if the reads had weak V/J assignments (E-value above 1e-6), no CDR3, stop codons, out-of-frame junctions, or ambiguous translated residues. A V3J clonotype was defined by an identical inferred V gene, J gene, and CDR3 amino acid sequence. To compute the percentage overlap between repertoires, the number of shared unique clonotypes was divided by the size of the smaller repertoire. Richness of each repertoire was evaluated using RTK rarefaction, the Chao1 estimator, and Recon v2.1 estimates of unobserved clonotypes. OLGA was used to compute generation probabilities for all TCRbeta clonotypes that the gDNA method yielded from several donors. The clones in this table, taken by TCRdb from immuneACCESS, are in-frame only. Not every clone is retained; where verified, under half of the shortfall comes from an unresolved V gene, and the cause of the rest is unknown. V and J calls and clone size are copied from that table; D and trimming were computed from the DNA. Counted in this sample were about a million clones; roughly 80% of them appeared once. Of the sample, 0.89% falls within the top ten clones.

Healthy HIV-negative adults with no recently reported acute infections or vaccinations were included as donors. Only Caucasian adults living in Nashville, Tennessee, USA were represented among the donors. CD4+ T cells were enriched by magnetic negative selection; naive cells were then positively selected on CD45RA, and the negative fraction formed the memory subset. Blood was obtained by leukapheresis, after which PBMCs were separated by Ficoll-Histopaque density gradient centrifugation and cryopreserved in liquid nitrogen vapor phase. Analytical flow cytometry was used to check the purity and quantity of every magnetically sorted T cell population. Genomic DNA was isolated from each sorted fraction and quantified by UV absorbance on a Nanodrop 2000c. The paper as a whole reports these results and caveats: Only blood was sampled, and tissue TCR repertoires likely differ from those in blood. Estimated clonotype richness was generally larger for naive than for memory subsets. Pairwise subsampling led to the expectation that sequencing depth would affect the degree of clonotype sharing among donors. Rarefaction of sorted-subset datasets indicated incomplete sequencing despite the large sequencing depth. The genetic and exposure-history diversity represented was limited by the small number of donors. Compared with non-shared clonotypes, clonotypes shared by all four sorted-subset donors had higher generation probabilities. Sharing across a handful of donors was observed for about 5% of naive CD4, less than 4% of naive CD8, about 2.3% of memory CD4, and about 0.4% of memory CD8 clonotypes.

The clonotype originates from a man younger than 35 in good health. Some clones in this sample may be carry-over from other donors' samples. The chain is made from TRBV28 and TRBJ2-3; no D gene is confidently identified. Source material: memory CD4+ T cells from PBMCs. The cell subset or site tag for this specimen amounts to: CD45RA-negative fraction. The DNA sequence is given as TGTGCCAGCAGCCCCCCCCGGCAGGCAGATACGCAGTATTTT. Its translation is CASSPPRQADTQYF.